This T cell receptor (beta chain) is drawn from a study of T-cell reconstitution after alpha-beta-depleted transplantation in children. This clonotype came up once. The CDR3 covers 15 residues. V shed 4 bases, J shed 5 bases, and the junction held 8 bases outside the gene matches. Germline V gene lookup returns CDR1 SGHTA and CDR2 FQGTGA. Unique molecular identifiers were incorporated when the TCRbeta library was constructed. TCRdb analysed the PCR reads with MiXCR anew, one entry per CDR3 protein. The table lists approximately 590,000 distinct CDR3 sequences, roughly a tenth of them singletons. The TCR comes from a human donor who donated a stem cell graft to a child with acute myeloid leukemia. The starting material was PBMCs from the stem cell graft donor, obtained from the stem cell graft. The V call is TRBV7-3, the J call TRBJ2-5; 9 bases line up with TRBD1. The DNA for the CDR3 is TGTGCCAGCAGCTCGACAGGGGGAGGTTCGGAGACCCAGTACTTC. It specifies CASSSTGGGSETQYF.